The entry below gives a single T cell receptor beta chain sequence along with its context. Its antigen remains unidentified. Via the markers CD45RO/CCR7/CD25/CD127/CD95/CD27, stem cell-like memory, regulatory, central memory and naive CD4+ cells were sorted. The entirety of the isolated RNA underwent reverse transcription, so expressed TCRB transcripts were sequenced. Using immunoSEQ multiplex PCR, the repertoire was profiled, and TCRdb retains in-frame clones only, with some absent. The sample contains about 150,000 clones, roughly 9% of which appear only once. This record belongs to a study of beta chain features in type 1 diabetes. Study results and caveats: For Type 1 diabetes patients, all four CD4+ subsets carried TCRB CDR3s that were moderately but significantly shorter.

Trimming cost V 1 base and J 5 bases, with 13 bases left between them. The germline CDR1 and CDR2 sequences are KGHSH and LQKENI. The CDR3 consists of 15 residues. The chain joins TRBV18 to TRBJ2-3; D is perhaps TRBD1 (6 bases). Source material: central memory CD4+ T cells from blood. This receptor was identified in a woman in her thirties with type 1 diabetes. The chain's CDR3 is CASSPQGMTGDTQYF. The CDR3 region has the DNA TGTGCCAGCTCACCACAGGGAATGACAGGAGATACGCAGTATTTT.